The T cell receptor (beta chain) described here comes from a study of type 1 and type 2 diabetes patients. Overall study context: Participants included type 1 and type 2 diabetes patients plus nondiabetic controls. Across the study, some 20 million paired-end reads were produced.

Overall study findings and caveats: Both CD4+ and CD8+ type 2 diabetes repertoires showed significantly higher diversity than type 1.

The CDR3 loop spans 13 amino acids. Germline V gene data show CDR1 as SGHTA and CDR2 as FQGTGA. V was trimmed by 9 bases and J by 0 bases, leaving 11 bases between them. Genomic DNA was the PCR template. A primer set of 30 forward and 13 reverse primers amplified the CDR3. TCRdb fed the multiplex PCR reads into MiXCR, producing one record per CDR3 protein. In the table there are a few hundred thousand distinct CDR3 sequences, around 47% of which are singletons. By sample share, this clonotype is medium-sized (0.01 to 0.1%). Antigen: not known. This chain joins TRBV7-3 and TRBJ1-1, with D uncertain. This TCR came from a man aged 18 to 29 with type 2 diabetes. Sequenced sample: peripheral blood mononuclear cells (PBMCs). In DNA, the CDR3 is TGTGCCAGTAGTCTCACCTTGAACACTGAAGCTTTCTTT. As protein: CASSLTLNTEAFF.